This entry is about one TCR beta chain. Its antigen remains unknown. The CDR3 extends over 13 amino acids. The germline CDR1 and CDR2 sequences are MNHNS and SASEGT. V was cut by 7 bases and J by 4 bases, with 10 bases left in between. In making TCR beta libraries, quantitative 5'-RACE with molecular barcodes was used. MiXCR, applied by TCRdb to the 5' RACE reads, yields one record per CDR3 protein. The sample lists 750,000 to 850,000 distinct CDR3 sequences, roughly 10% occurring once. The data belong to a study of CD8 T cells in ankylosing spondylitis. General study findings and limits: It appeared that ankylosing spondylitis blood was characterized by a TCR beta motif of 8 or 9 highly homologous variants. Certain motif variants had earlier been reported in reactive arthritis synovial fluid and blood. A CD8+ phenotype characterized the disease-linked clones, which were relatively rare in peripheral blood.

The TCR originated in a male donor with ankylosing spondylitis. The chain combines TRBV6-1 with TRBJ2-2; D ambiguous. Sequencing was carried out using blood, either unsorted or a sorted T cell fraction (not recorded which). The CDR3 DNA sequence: TGTGCCAGCATCTCAGATGGCACCGGGGAGCTGTTTTTT. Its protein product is CASISDGTGELFF.